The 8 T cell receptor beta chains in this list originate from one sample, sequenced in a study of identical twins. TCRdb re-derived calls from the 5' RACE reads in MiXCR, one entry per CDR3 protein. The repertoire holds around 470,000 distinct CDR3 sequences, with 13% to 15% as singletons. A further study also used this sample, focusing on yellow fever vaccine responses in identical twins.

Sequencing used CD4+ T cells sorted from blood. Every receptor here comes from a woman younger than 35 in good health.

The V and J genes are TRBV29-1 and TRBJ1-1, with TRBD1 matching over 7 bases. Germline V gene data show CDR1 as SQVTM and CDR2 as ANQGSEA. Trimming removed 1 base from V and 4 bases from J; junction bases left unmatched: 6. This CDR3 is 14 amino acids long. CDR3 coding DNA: TGCAGCGTTGAAGGTCGCCAGGGGGGCACTGAAGCTTTCTTT. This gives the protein CSVEGRQGGTEAFF.

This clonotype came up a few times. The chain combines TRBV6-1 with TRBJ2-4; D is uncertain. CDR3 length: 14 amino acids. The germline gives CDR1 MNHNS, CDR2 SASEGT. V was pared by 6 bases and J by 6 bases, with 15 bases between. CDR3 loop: CASSTLSSGNIQYF. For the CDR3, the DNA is TGTGCCAGCAGCACACTATCGTCTGGAAACATTCAGTACTTC.

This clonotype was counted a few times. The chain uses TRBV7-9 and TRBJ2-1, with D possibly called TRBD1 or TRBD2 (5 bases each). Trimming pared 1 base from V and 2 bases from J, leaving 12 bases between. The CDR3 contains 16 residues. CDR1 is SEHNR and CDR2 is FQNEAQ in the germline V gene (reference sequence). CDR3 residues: CASSLGGTGPYNEQFF. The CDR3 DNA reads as TGTGCCAGCAGCTTAGGTGGGACGGGACCCTACAATGAGCAGTTCTTC. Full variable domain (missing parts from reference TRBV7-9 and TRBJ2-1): DTGVSQNPRHKITKRGQNVTFRCDPISEHNRLYWYRQTLGQGPEFLTYFQNEAQLEKSRLLSDRFSAERPKGSFSTLEIQRTEQGDSAMYLCASSLGGTGPYNEQFFGPGTRLTVL.

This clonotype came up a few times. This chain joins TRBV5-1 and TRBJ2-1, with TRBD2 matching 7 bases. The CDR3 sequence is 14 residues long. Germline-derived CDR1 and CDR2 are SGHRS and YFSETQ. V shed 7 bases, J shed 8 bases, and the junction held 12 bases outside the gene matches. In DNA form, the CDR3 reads TGCGCCAGCGGCGGGCGGCTAGCGGCCGATGAGCAGTTCTTC. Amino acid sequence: CASGGRLAADEQFF.

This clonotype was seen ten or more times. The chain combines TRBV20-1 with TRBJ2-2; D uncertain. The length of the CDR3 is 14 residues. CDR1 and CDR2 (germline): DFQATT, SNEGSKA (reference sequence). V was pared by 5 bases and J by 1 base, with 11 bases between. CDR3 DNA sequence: TGCAGTGCTTTGATGAGGCTGAACACCGGGGAGCTGTTTTTT. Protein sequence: CSALMRLNTGELFF.

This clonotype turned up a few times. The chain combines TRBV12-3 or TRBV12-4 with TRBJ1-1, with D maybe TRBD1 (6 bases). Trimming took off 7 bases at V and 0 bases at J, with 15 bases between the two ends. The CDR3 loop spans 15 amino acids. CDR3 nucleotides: TGTGCCAGCACCCTGACAGGAGCCGTGAACACTGAAGCTTTCTTT. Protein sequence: CASTLTGAVNTEAFF.

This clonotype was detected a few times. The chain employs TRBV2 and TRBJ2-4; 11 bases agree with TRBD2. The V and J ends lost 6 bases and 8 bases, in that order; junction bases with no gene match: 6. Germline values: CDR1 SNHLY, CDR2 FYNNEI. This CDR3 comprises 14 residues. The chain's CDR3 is CASSDSGGAYIQYF. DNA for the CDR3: TGTGCCAGCAGCGATAGCGGGGGGGCGTACATTCAGTACTTC.

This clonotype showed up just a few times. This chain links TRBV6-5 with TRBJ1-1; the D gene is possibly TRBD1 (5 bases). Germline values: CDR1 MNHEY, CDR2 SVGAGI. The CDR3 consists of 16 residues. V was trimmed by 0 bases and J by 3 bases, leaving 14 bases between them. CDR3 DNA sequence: TGTGCCAGCAGTTACTCGGGGGGTAGGGTATACACTGAAGCTTTCTTT. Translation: CASSYSGGRVYTEAFF.